The clone carrying this TCR beta chain was recorded only once. The record originates from a study of blood T cell repertoires in COVID-19. Study details: Sites across the United States, Italy and Spain contributed samples from acute and convalescent COVID-19.

Deletions cut 5 bases from V and 3 bases from J, with 6 bases between. The V gene's germline CDR1 is KGHDR and CDR2 SFDVKD. This CDR3 contains 12 residues. This study enrolled people aged roughly 18 to 89 from under 25 US geographic areas. Per the original methods: How many nucleated cells were present was estimated from reference gene primer amplification. The protocol was immunoSEQ multiplex PCR, while the TCRdb copy is restricted to in-frame clones and leaves out a portion. V and J calls and clone size are as listed in that table; D and trimming were resolved from the DNA. The sample lists 300,000 to 500,000 clones, more than 75% occurring once.

The TCR was taken from a woman aged 25 to 39 with acute COVID-19. The chain uses TRBV24-1 and TRBJ1-1; D ambiguous. The sample was PBMCs or T cells enriched from blood (not recorded which). The CDR3 loop is CATSARDTEAFF. CDR3 in DNA: TGTGCCACCAGTGCTCGGGACACTGAAGCTTTCTTT.